This TCR beta chain emerged from a study of tumor-infiltrating lymphocytes in oesophageal squamous cell carcinoma. MiXCR, applied by TCRdb to the PCR reads, yields one record per CDR3 protein. The sample has 15,000 to 25,000 distinct CDR3 sequences; 30% to 45% are singletons. This clonotype was observed a handful of times. One end of the junction varies from germline; a read error may be responsible. This CDR3 has 15 residues. Per the germline V gene, CDR1 is SGHVS and CDR2 is FNYEAQ. This clonotype originated in a male donor with esophageal squamous cell carcinoma. The V call is TRBV7-6, the J call TRBJ2-1, with 9 nucleotides matching TRBD2. Material: esophageal tumor tissue. The CDR3 sequence is CASSLDASGANEQFF. In nucleotides, the CDR3 is TGTGCTAGCAGCTTGGACGCTAGCGGGGCGAATGAGCAGTTCTTC.